A selection of T cell receptor beta chains follows, all from one sample in a study of blood T cell repertoires in COVID-19. Profiling relied on immunoSEQ multiplex PCR, and the TCRdb table lists in-frame clones only, not all of them. The data show 260,000 or so clones, about four fifths seen once. Material: peripheral blood. The receptors stem from a woman in her seventies with acute or convalescent COVID-19. The CDR3 runs from the conserved cysteine through the conserved F or W. D genes are given only for firm matches. Clone size is given for some rows only: seen once, a few or many times, or a class if the clone is expanded.

cdr3_nt,cdr3_aa,clone_size,j_call,v_call,d_call
TGCGCCAGCAGCACGCTGGGGGGGGAGACCCAGTACTTC,CASSTLGGETQYF,.,TRBJ2-5,TRBV10-2,TRBD2
TGTGCCAGTAGTATTATATCCAGGGGCTACTCATCAGATACGCAGTATTTT,CASSIISRGYSSDTQYF,.,TRBJ2-3,TRBV19,.
TGTGCCAGCAGCCCCCTGCTACAGGGCACCTATGGCTACACCTTC,CASSPLLQGTYGYTF,few,TRBJ1-2,TRBV9,.
TGTGCCAGCAGCCAAGTAAAAAACAGGGGTGACACTGAAGCTTTCTTT,CASSQVKNRGDTEAFF,.,TRBJ1-1,TRBV3-1/TRBV3-2,TRBD1
TGTGCCAGCAGCGTTATGGCGGGACTCACCTACAATGAGCAGTTCTTC,CASSVMAGLTYNEQFF,once,TRBJ2-1,TRBV9,.
TGCGCCAGCAGCCAAGATCATGGGGACAGGTTCCTTTACGAGCAGTACTTC,CASSQDHGDRFLYEQYF,.,TRBJ2-7,TRBV4-1,TRBD1
TGTGCCAGCAGCCCTCAAGGTGTAGGAGGGAACTATGGCTACACCTTC,CASSPQGVGGNYGYTF,few,TRBJ1-2,TRBV6-2/TRBV6-3,.
TGCAGCGTTGGGACAGGGGGCAAGGACACTGAAGCTTTCTTT,CSVGTGGKDTEAFF,.,TRBJ1-1,TRBV29-1,TRBD1
TGTGCCAGCAGCTTTAAAACTTCACCAGGGGCCAACGTCCTGACTTTC,CASSFKTSPGANVLTF,once,TRBJ2-6,TRBV5-4,.
TGTGCCAGCAGCTTGGGAGGCGGTGCAACTAATGAAAAACTGTTTTTT,CASSLGGGATNEKLFF,.,TRBJ1-4,TRBV7-9,.
TGTGCCAGCAGAACGACTAGTTTAAAGAACACCGGGGAGCTGTTTTTT,CASRTTSLKNTGELFF,.,TRBJ2-2,TRBV6-6,.
TGTGCCAGCAGCCAAGGGGAACGGACAGGGACATTCGCCTACGAGCAGTACTTC,CASSQGERTGTFAYEQYF,.,TRBJ2-7,TRBV4-2,TRBD1
TGTGCCACCAGTGATTCTAGGGAGGCAGCCAAAAACATTCAGTACTTC,CATSDSREAAKNIQYF,.,TRBJ2-4,TRBV24-1,.
TGTGCCTGGAGTTCCAGGGGCAATCAGCCCCAGCATTTT,CAWSSRGNQPQHF,.,TRBJ1-5,TRBV30,.
TGTGCCTGGAGTGAACAGGGTTCTGGGGCCAACGTCCTGACTTTC,CAWSEQGSGANVLTF,few,TRBJ2-6,TRBV30,.
TGTGCCACCAGCAGAGGGGGGGAAGGCAATCAGCCCCAGCATTTT,CATSRGGEGNQPQHF,once,TRBJ1-5,TRBV15,.
TGTGCCAGCAAGGGAGCTAACTATGGCTACACCTTC,CASKGANYGYTF,.,TRBJ1-2,TRBV27,.
TGTGCCAGCAGCTGGAGCCGTCGGGGGGAGACCCAGTACTTC,CASSWSRRGETQYF,few,TRBJ2-5,TRBV5-6,.
TGTGCCATCAGTGAGGGGACAGCAGCTAACTATGGCTACACCTTC,CAISEGTAANYGYTF,.,TRBJ1-2,TRBV10-3,TRBD1
TGTGCCAGCAGCGGGGGCGAATATACGCAGTATTTT,CASSGGEYTQYF,.,TRBJ2-3,TRBV11-2,.
TGTGCCAGCAGTGAATACAGGGGGGACACCGGGGAGCTGTTTTTT,CASSEYRGDTGELFF,.,TRBJ2-2,TRBV25-1,.
TGCGCCAGCAGCTTGGCGACAGGGGGGATGAACACTGAAGCTTTCTTT,CASSLATGGMNTEAFF,.,TRBJ1-1,TRBV5-1,TRBD1
TGTGCCAGCAGTGTGCACCGGGGGGAAAAACTGTTTTTT,CASSVHRGEKLFF,.,TRBJ1-4,TRBV6-4,.
TGTGCCAGCAGCTTAGATCAAATAGCCCTTACCGAGCAGTACTTC,CASSLDQIALTEQYF,.,TRBJ2-7,TRBV11-2,.
TGCGCCAGCAGCTGGACGGGACTAGCGGAAGAGACCCAGTACTTC,CASSWTGLAEETQYF,.,TRBJ2-5,TRBV5-1,TRBD2